This T cell receptor beta chain was captured by sequencing in a study of Ad26.COV2.S vaccination and SARS-CoV-2 variants. The CDR3 spans 16 residues. Germline assignment: CDR1 GTSNPN and CDR2 SVGIG (reference sequence). The ends lost 5 bases at V and 1 base at J; junction bases unmatched: 8. Only in-frame clones appear in the TCRdb table, and some are missing; sequencing was by immunoSEQ multiplex PCR. The profile shows hundreds of thousands of clones, about 90% of them singletons. Documented treatment: some 19 received Ad26.COV2.S at low or high dose, single or two shots; about 5 received placebo; per-sample allocation not given. All samples were drawn on day 63, counting from the first vaccine or placebo injection.

The TCR sequence derives from a person aged 18-65 years who received the Ad26.COV2.S COVID-19 vaccine or a placebo. V usage is TRBV30 and J usage is TRBJ1-6, with 7 bases aligning to TRBD1. The sequencing here drew on peripheral blood, taken in a trial of Ad26.COV2.S vaccine versus placebo. CDR3 in amino acids: CAWFDIRGSYNSPLHF. The CDR3 DNA follows: TGTGCCTGGTTTGACATCAGGGGGTCCTATAATTCACCCCTCCACTTT. Variable domain in full (rest from reference TRBV30 and TRBJ1-6): SQTIHQWPATLVQPVGSPLSLECTVEGTSNPNLYWYRQAAGRGLQLLFYSVGIGQISSEVPQNLSASRPQDRQFILSSKKLLLSDSGFYLCAWFDIRGSYNSPLHFGNGTRLTVT.